The 18 T cell receptor beta chains in this list originate from one sample, sequenced in a study of CD8 T cells in ankylosing spondylitis. TCRdb processed the 5' RACE reads anew with MiXCR; each CDR3 protein has one entry. The sample contains around 210,000 distinct CDR3 sequences, 7% to 10% of which appear only once. The sample consisted of blood, either unsorted or a sorted T cell fraction (not recorded which). The receptors originated from a female donor with ankylosing spondylitis or in good health (not recorded which).

This chain uses TRBV20-1 with TRBJ2-2; D uncertain. Trimming shortened V by 3 bases and J by 5 bases, and 7 bases separated the two germline ends. This CDR3 contains 12 residues. The germline V gene has CDR1 DFQATT and CDR2 SNEGSKA (reference sequence). CDR3 residues: CSASAGTGELFF. The DNA for the CDR3 is TGCAGTGCTAGTGCCGGAACCGGGGAGCTGTTTTTT.

This clonotype was counted many times. The CDR3 is CASSQGWTSGSGEQETQYF. CDR3 in DNA: TGTGCCAGCAGCCAAGGTTGGACTAGCGGGAGTGGGGAACAAGAGACCCAGTACTTC. The chain uses TRBV3-1 and TRBJ2-5; 13 bases fit TRBD2. The CDR3 runs to 19 residues. The V and J ends lost 1 base and 2 bases, in that order; junction bases with no gene match: 10. The germline gives CDR1 LGHDT, CDR2 YNNKEL (reference sequence).

This clonotype has a handful of counts. V usage is TRBV30 and J usage is TRBJ1-2; TRBD1 agrees at 7 bases. V lost 3 bases, J lost 8 bases, and 6 bases stayed unmatched. Germline assignment: CDR1 GTSNPN and CDR2 SVGIG (reference sequence). The CDR3 consists of 12 residues. CDR3 nucleotide sequence: TGTGCCTGGAGCGAAACAGGGGACGGCTACACCTTC. Translation: CAWSETGDGYTF.

This clonotype was observed at least ten times. The chain recombines TRBV20-1 with TRBJ1-5; maybe TRBD1 (6 bases). This CDR3 is 14 amino acids long. Germline assignment: CDR1 DFQATT and CDR2 SNEGSKA (reference sequence). CDR3 loop: CSTGRRGSNQPQHF. The DNA of the CDR3 is TGCAGCACAGGGCGGAGAGGGAGCAATCAGCCCCAGCATTTT.

This clonotype was observed many times. The chain has TRBV18 and TRBJ1-2; 8 nucleotides align to TRBD1. Trimming cost V 3 bases and J 3 bases; bases outside gene matches: 3. The germline V gene has CDR1 KGHSH and CDR2 LQKENI. This CDR3 contains 14 residues. CDR3 DNA sequence: TGTGCCAGCTCACCGAACAGGGGGGACTATGGCTACACCTTC. This translates into CASSPNRGDYGYTF.

This clonotype was seen a handful of times. This rearrangement joins TRBV27 to TRBJ2-7, with D possibly TRBD2 on 5 matching bases. V lost 4 bases, J lost 2 bases, and 9 bases lay in between. This CDR3 has 13 amino acids. From germline, CDR1 is MNHEY and CDR2 SMNVEV (reference sequence). For the CDR3, the DNA is TGTGCCAGCAGTTGGGCGGGCACCTACGAGCAGTACTTC. Translation gives CASSWAGTYEQYF.

A remark on this clonotype: A much larger clone sits a single nucleotide away, making a read error possible. The chain combines TRBV3-1 with TRBJ2-7; D unclear. This CDR3 region has 13 residues. Looked up from germline, CDR1 is LGHDT and CDR2 is YNNKEL (reference sequence). The CDR3 sequence: CTSSPESYREQYF. The CDR3 DNA reads as TGTACCAGCAGTCCTGAGTCCTACCGCGAGCAGTACTTC.

Ten or more counts support this clonotype. The V call is TRBV20-1, the J call TRBJ2-7; the D gene is possibly TRBD2 (5 bases). CDR1 DFQATT and CDR2 SNEGSKA come from the germline V gene (reference sequence). Trimming cost V 3 bases and J 2 bases, with 11 bases left between them. The CDR3 length is 13 residues. The CDR3 sequence: CSASRGLTYEQYF. CDR3 DNA: TGCAGTGCTAGCAGAGGGTTGACCTACGAGCAGTACTTC.

This clonotype was counted many times. J is TRBJ2-7 and V is TRBV7-8, with D perhaps given as TRBD1 or TRBD2 (5 bases each). V lost 1 base to trimming and J lost 7 bases, with 14 bases between them. The CDR3 runs 14 residues. Germline values: CDR1 SGHVS, CDR2 FQNEAQ. The CDR3 bases are TGTGCCAGCAGCTTAGGGGGGACCCTAGGGGAGCAGTACTTC. Amino acid sequence: CASSLGGTLGEQYF.

Remarks on this clonotype: Germline and junction disagree at one end, which may indicate a read error. This chain uses TRBV7-2 with TRBJ2-7; D is uncertain. This CDR3 spans 13 amino acids. Germline V gene data show CDR1 as SGHTA and CDR2 as FQGNSA. The CDR3 here is CASNLTRYYEQYF. CDR3 nucleotide sequence: TGTGCCAGCAACTTAACAAGATACTACGAGCAGTACTTC.

This clonotype showed up many times. The chain carries TRBV10-3 and TRBJ1-5, with a weak D call TRBD1 (5 bases). Germline V gene data show CDR1 as ENHRY and CDR2 as SYGVKD. Trimming left V 7 bases short and J 5 bases short, with 12 bases between. The CDR3 contains 13 residues. Here the CDR3 DNA reads TGTGCCATCACCAAAGACAGAGATCAGCCCCAGCATTTT. Residues: CAITKDRDQPQHF.

This clonotype was seen repeatedly, ten times or more. The chain is built from TRBV20-1 and TRBJ2-1; tentatively, D is TRBD1 (5 bases). Germline V lookup: CDR1 DFQATT, CDR2 SNEGSKA (reference sequence). There are 15 residues in the CDR3. The ends were cut back, 4 bases at V and 2 bases at J, with 15 bases in the middle. CDR3 DNA: TGCAGTGCTAACAGCGCCCAAGGGGCCTACAATGAGCAGTTCTTC. Translated, it gives CSANSAQGAYNEQFF.

As for this clonotype: This clone may be a read error of a much larger clone one base away. The chain carries TRBV4-3 and TRBJ2-7; D might be TRBD2 (5 bases). Germline values: CDR1 LGHNA, CDR2 YSLEER. The CDR3 sequence is 15 residues long. Trimming removed 6 bases from V and 2 bases from J, with 17 bases in between. This CDR3 is CASSPGREITYEQYF. CDR3 bases: TGCGCCAGCAGTCCCGGCCGGGAAATTACCTACGAGCAGTACTTC.

This clonotype was detected only a few times. The CDR3 nucleotides read TGTGCCTGGAGTGTACAGACGAATTCACCCCTCCACTTT. It is translated as CAWSVQTNSPLHF. This chain joins TRBV30 and TRBJ1-6; D remains ambiguous. The CDR3 covers 13 residues. The germline CDR1 and CDR2 sequences are GTSNPN and SVGIG (reference sequence). V dropped 0 bases and J dropped 7 bases, with 7 bases sitting between them. The whole variable domain, remainder taken from reference TRBV30 and TRBJ1-6, is SQTIHQWPATLVQPVGSPLSLECTVEGTSNPNLYWYRQAAGRGLQLLFYSVGIGQISSEVPQNLSASRPQDRQFILSSKKLLLSDSGFYLCAWSVQTNSPLHFGNGTRLTVT.

Concerning this clonotype: A read error may explain this, as a much larger clone is one base away. The chain has TRBV20-1 and TRBJ2-1, with 7 bases identical to TRBD2. The CDR3 loop spans 11 amino acids. Germline V lookup: CDR1 DFQATT, CDR2 SNEGSKA (reference sequence). This CDR3 is CGASGTAEQFF. CDR3 DNA sequence: TGCGGTGCGAGCGGGACGGCTGAGCAGTTCTTC.

CDR3: CASSDGGRHTDTQYF. The CDR3 nucleotides are TGTGCCAGCAGTGATGGCGGGAGACACACAGATACGCAGTATTTT. The chain combines TRBV25-1 with TRBJ2-3; 7 nucleotides align to TRBD2. Germline CDR1 reads MGHDK; CDR2 reads SYGVNS. Trimming at V came to 3 bases and at J to 2 bases, leaving 5 bases not matched to a gene. The CDR3 is 15 amino acids.

This clonotype was seen repeatedly, ten times or more. The chain couples TRBV27 to TRBJ2-5, with unresolved D. There are 13 residues in the CDR3. Germline CDR1 reads MNHEY; CDR2 reads SMNVEV (reference sequence). The ends were cut back, 0 bases at V and 0 bases at J, with 2 bases in the middle. The CDR3 is CASSLSYQETQYF. Written as DNA, the CDR3 is TGTGCCAGCAGTTTATCGTACCAAGAGACCCAGTACTTC.

This clonotype has at least ten counts. This chain joins TRBV27 and TRBJ1-6; D is ambiguous. The germline V gene has CDR1 MNHEY and CDR2 SMNVEV (reference sequence). V lost 6 bases to trimming and J lost 9 bases, with 15 bases between them. The CDR3 runs 14 residues. CDR3 residues: CASSLTTPFSPLHF. The CDR3 DNA is TGTGCCAGCAGCCTCACCACTCCATTTTCACCCCTCCACTTT.